A single sample gave rise to the 17 T cell receptor beta chains below, sequenced in a study of T-cell memory formation after mild COVID-19. TCRdb re-analysed the 5' RACE reads in MiXCR, keeping a single row per CDR3 protein. The sample has roughly 600,000 distinct CDR3 sequences, about 20% seen once. Sequencing input: PBMCs or a T cell subset sorted from them (not recorded which). These receptor sequences come from an adult woman who had mild COVID-19 (a few samples of this study predate the infection). Cell type and time point are not known.

The gene calls are TRBV24-1 and TRBJ2-5, with TRBD1 matching 9 bases. Losses at the gene ends were 3 bases for V and 5 bases for J; bases not matched to a gene: 6. In germline, CDR1 is KGHDR, CDR2 SFDVKD. The CDR3 is made up of 15 amino acids. In nucleotides, the CDR3 is TGTGCCACCAGTGATACAGGGGGCGTCCACGAGACCCAGTACTTC. Residues: CATSDTGGVHETQYF.

This clonotype was counted only a few times. The V and J genes are TRBV7-2 and TRBJ2-5, with 7 nucleotides matching TRBD1. V trimming: 4 bases; J trimming: 2 bases; junction bases outside the gene matches: 1. The CDR3 contains 13 residues. CDR1 is SGHTA, CDR2 FQGNSA, per germline. The CDR3 here is CASSSDRQETQYF. CDR3 coding DNA: TGTGCCAGCAGCTCGGACAGGCAAGAGACCCAGTACTTC. The entire variable domain, with the rest obtained from reference TRBV7-2 and TRBJ2-5, is as follows: GAGVSQSPSNKVTEKGKDVELRCDPISGHTALYWYRQSLGQGLEFLIYFQGNSAPDKSGLPSDRFSAERTGGSVSTLTIQRTQQEDSAVYLCASSSDRQETQYFGPGTRLLVL.

In the case of this clonotype: A junction boundary mismatches the germline segment, possibly from a read error. The chain recombines TRBV12-3 or TRBV12-4 with TRBJ2-2; weak D call: TRBD1 (6 bases). CDR3 size: 14 residues. The CDR3 region is CDSSSLGGTGELFF. Written as DNA, the CDR3 is TGTGACAGCAGTTCCCTAGGGGGAACCGGGGAGCTGTTTTTT.

Many counts were recorded for this clonotype. The CDR3 region has the DNA TGTGCCAGCAGTTTGACAGGACCGAACACTGAAGCTTTCTTT. This sequence encodes CASSLTGPNTEAFF. J is TRBJ1-1 and V is TRBV12-3 or TRBV12-4; weak D call: TRBD1 (6 bases). V lost 3 bases, J lost 1 base, and 9 bases lay in between. This CDR3 spans 14 amino acids.

In this sample, this clonotype turned up a few times. This chain uses TRBV20-1 with TRBJ2-3; D is ambiguous. The CDR3 runs 16 residues. The germline V and J ends were trimmed by 5 bases and 1 base, with 19 bases remaining between them. Germline V lookup: CDR1 DFQATT, CDR2 SNEGSKA (reference sequence). CDR3 in amino acids: CSAPKLGQTGTDTQYF. CDR3 nucleotides: TGCAGTGCTCCCAAGCTTGGCCAGACGGGCACAGATACGCAGTATTTT.

The chain joins TRBV15 to TRBJ2-7; 13 bases are a match to TRBD2. CDR3 length: 17 residues. V dropped 0 bases and J dropped 3; count of bases not matched to a gene: 5. CDR1 is LNHNV and CDR2 is YYDKDF in the germline V gene (reference sequence). The CDR3 DNA is TGTGCCACCAGCAGAGAAACGGGACTAGCGGGGATCTACGAGCAGTACTTC. Protein product: CATSRETGLAGIYEQYF.

This clonotype was seen only a few times. The CDR3 nucleotides are TGTGCCAGCAGCCACAATCAGGGGGCGCAGATAAACACCATATATTTT. Translation gives CASSHNQGAQINTIYF. This chain connects TRBV7-9 to TRBJ1-3, with 8 bases lining up with TRBD1. The trim removed 5 bases at V and 6 bases at J, leaving 12 bases unmatched. This CDR3 spans 16 amino acids. The germline CDR1 and CDR2 sequences are SEHNR and FQNEAQ (reference sequence).

This clonotype was found many times. V and J are TRBV4-2 and TRBJ2-6; D ambiguous. The germline V gene encodes CDR1 LGHNA and CDR2 YNFKEQ. This CDR3 spans 15 amino acids. Between the trimmed V and J ends, which lost 4 bases and 0 bases, there was a span of 7 bases. The CDR3 DNA sequence: TGTGCCAGCAGCCCGTCGCACTCTGGGGCCAACGTCCTGACTTTC. Encoded protein: CASSPSHSGANVLTF.

CDR3: CASSLRDRVNMNTEAFF. In nucleotides, the CDR3 is TGTGCCAGCAGCTTGAGGGACAGGGTTAATATGAACACTGAAGCTTTCTTT. The V call is TRBV7-8, the J call TRBJ1-1, with 9 positions matching TRBD1. V shed 3 bases and J 0 bases; nucleotides not matched to a gene: 8. The CDR3 runs 17 residues. Germline CDR1 and CDR2: SGHVS and FQNEAQ.

The table lists this clonotype with a few counts. The J gene is TRBJ1-3, the V gene TRBV18, with a weak D call TRBD1 (6 bases). Per germline, CDR1 KGHSH and CDR2 LQKENI. The V and J ends lost 0 bases and 6 bases respectively, with 15 bases between them. The CDR3 has 16 residues. The CDR3 nucleotides are TGTGCCAGCTCACCACCTAACGGACAGACCCTAAACACCATATATTTT. It specifies CASSPPNGQTLNTIYF.

This clonotype was recorded a few times. The rearrangement joins TRBV3-1 to TRBJ1-1; 8 bases line up with TRBD1. The CDR3 has 17 residues. Germline V gene data show CDR1 as LGHDT and CDR2 as YNNKEL (reference sequence). The V gene end was trimmed by 1 base and the J gene end by 1 base; junction bases not matched to a gene: 8. The CDR3 bases are TGTGCCAGCAGCCAAGCGTTCAGGGGGCGACCGAACACTGAAGCTTTCTTT. Translating gives CASSQAFRGRPNTEAFF.

This sequence joins TRBV21-1 and TRBJ2-2; the table's D gene call, TRBD1, was not cross checked with the DNA. TRBV21-1 is annotated as a pseudogene. The length of the CDR3 is 14 residues. The chain's CDR3 is CANRKLQGEGELFF. As DNA, the CDR3 is TGTGCCAACCGAAAATTACAGGGGGAAGGGGAGCTGTTTTTT.

The chain recombines TRBV30 with TRBJ2-3; 10 bases align to TRBD1. The J segment lost 2 bases and the V segment lost 8 bases, leaving 4 bases of the junction unmatched. The CDR3 runs 13 residues. Germline CDR1 reads GTSNPN; CDR2 reads SVGIG (reference sequence). The CDR3 loop is CARQGAPTDTQYF. CDR3 DNA: TGTGCCAGACAGGGGGCCCCCACAGATACGCAGTATTTT.

This clonotype was found many times. The chain links TRBV29-1 to TRBJ2-3, with D perhaps matching TRBD1 (8 bases). CDR3 size: 14 residues. Germline V CDR1 and CDR2: SQVTM, ANQGSEA. V dropped 7 bases and J dropped 0 bases, with 14 bases sitting between them. The CDR3 DNA follows: TGCAGCGCAACAGGGGGGGCTAGCACAGATACGCAGTATTTT. This codes for CSATGGASTDTQYF.

The chain combines TRBV7-9 with TRBJ2-7, with TRBD1 matching 8 bases. The germline gives CDR1 SEHNR, CDR2 FQNEAQ (reference sequence). V lost 5 bases and J lost 9; bases outside the gene matches: 15. The CDR3 covers 15 residues. In DNA form, the CDR3 reads TGTGCCAGCAGCAGCTCCGGGACAGGTCTAGTTGGGCAGTACTTC. The encoded protein is CASSSSGTGLVGQYF.

The rearrangement joins TRBV10-2 to TRBJ2-7, with D maybe TRBD2 (6 bases). The CDR3 has 14 residues. The germline CDR1 and CDR2 sequences are WSHSY and SAAADI. Trimming removed 8 bases from V and 0 bases from J, with 14 bases in between. This CDR3 is CASSIVGGSYEQYF. DNA for the CDR3: TGCGCCAGCTCCATCGTGGGGGGCTCCTACGAGCAGTACTTC.

The rearrangement joins TRBV5-6 to TRBJ1-1; D remains ambiguous. Germline V gives CDR1 SGHDT, CDR2 YYEEEE. The V and J ends lost 3 bases and 12 bases respectively, with 15 bases between them. This CDR3 is 12 amino acids long. The CDR3, as DNA: TGTGCCAGCAGCTCCGATTGGGGAGTACCTTTCTTT. Its protein is CASSSDWGVPFF.